The rows below give T cell receptor beta chains drawn from one sample of a study of cytomegalovirus exposure and HLA in healthy donors. Profiling relied on immunoSEQ multiplex PCR, and the TCRdb table lists in-frame clones only, not all of them. The table shows 170,000 or so clones, with roughly 80% occurring only once. The sample comprised PBMCs. Receptors originate from a man aged 50 to 60 in good health and CMV-seronegative. Each CDR3 is given with its conserved first and last residue. The D gene is left open where the match is weak. Not all rows give a size; the values are once, few, many and, for expanded clones, a class.

size: -
D: TRBD2
V: TRBV11-2
J: TRBJ2-5
CDR3: CASSLFGGGSETQYF
DNA: TGTGCCAGCAGCTTGTTCGGGGGGGGTTCGGAGACCCAGTACTTC

size: -
D: TRBD1
V: TRBV7-8
J: TRBJ1-1
CDR3: CASSSDRVRAEAFF
DNA: TGTGCCAGCAGCTCAGACAGGGTGAGGGCTGAAGCTTTCTTT

size: -
D: -
V: TRBV2
J: TRBJ1-5
CDR3: CASRGGNQPQHF
DNA: TGTGCCAGCAGGGGAGGGAATCAGCCCCAGCATTTT

size: -
D: TRBD2
V: TRBV18
J: TRBJ2-5
CDR3: CASSRSGDQETQYF
DNA: TGTGCCAGCTCACGAAGCGGGGACCAAGAGACCCAGTACTTC

size: -
D: TRBD1
V: TRBV9
J: TRBJ2-5
CDR3: CASSPGQGAETQYF
DNA: TGTGCCAGCAGCCCGGGACAGGGGGCAGAGACCCAGTACTTC

size: -
D: -
V: TRBV27
J: TRBJ2-5
CDR3: CASTPRLIIQETQYF
DNA: TGTGCCAGCACCCCCAGACTTATAATCCAAGAGACCCAGTACTTC

size: -
D: TRBD1
V: TRBV11-2
J: TRBJ1-6
CDR3: CASSSRRDRGRGNSPLHF
DNA: TGTGCCAGCAGCTCCCGCCGGGACAGGGGGCGCGGTAATTCACCCCTCCACTTT

size: -
D: -
V: TRBV5-1
J: TRBJ1-5
CDR3: CASSLDGHQPQHF
DNA: TGCGCCAGCAGCTTGGACGGTCATCAGCCCCAGCATTTT

size: -
D: -
V: TRBV30
J: TRBJ1-2
CDR3: CAWSGWGGPNYGYTF
DNA: TGTGCCTGGAGTGGGTGGGGGGGCCCTAACTATGGCTACACCTTC

size: once
D: -
V: TRBV5-4
J: TRBJ2-7
CDR3: CASSLPQGSEQYF
DNA: TGTGCCAGCAGCTTGCCCCAGGGCTCGGAGCAGTACTTC

size: -
D: -
V: TRBV9
J: TRBJ2-7
CDR3: CASSGSWQSYEQYF
DNA: TGTGCCAGCAGCGGGAGCTGGCAATCGTATGAGCAGTACTTC

size: -
D: TRBD1
V: TRBV13
J: TRBJ2-4
CDR3: CASSLGQGEVIQYF
DNA: TGTGCCAGCAGCTTGGGACAGGGGGAGGTCATTCAGTACTTC

size: -
D: -
V: TRBV6-6
J: TRBJ2-3
CDR3: CASSYGTNTDTQYF
DNA: TGTGCCAGCAGTTATGGCACTAACACAGATACGCAGTATTTT

size: few
D: -
V: TRBV5-1
J: TRBJ1-1
CDR3: CASSQQHLNTEAFF
DNA: TGCGCCAGCAGCCAACAGCATTTGAACACTGAAGCTTTCTTT

size: -
D: TRBD2
V: TRBV7-3
J: TRBJ2-1
CDR3: CASSQLAGGVNEQFF
DNA: TGTGCCAGCAGCCAGCTAGCGGGAGGGGTCAATGAGCAGTTCTTC

size: -
D: -
V: TRBV4-3
J: TRBJ2-5
CDR3: CASSRRLGTWETQYF
DNA: TGCGCCAGCAGCCGCCGACTCGGCACTTGGGAGACCCAGTACTTC

size: -
D: TRBD2
V: TRBV5-1
J: TRBJ2-5
CDR3: CASSPPSGAQETQYF
DNA: TGCGCCAGCAGCCCTCCTAGCGGGGCCCAAGAGACCCAGTACTTC

size: -
D: TRBD1
V: TRBV9
J: TRBJ2-1
CDR3: CASSVNQGAFGEQFF
DNA: TGTGCCAGCAGCGTAAATCAGGGGGCGTTTGGTGAGCAGTTCTTC

size: -
D: TRBD1
V: TRBV5-1
J: TRBJ1-4
CDR3: CASSLATGTGVNEKLFF
DNA: TGCGCCAGCAGCTTGGCCACCGGGACAGGGGTTAATGAAAAACTGTTTTTT

size: -
D: TRBD2
V: TRBV5-1
J: TRBJ2-5
CDR3: CASRGSGGSGATQYF
DNA: TGCGCCAGCAGGGGAAGCGGGGGCTCAGGGGCGACCCAGTACTTC

size: once
D: -
V: TRBV7-6
J: TRBJ2-7
CDR3: CARWQGGREQYF
DNA: TGTGCCAGGTGGCAGGGGGGTCGGGAGCAGTACTTC

size: -
D: TRBD1
V: TRBV2
J: TRBJ2-7
CDR3: CASSDRGDEEQYF
DNA: TGTGCCAGCAGCGACAGGGGGGATGAGGAGCAGTACTTC

size: -
D: TRBD1
V: TRBV28
J: TRBJ2-1
CDR3: CASSSTGTGDNEQFF
DNA: TGTGCCAGCAGTTCGACCGGGACAGGGGATAATGAGCAGTTCTTC

size: -
D: TRBD1
V: TRBV27
J: TRBJ1-2
CDR3: CASSSPGQGNYGYTF
DNA: TGTGCCAGCAGTTCCCCTGGACAGGGAAACTATGGCTACACCTTC

size: many
D: TRBD2
V: TRBV7-2
J: TRBJ2-7
CDR3: CASSPTSGGAQYF
DNA: TGTGCCAGCAGCCCAACTAGCGGGGGGGCACAGTACTTC

size: few
D: TRBD2
V: TRBV5-6
J: TRBJ2-2
CDR3: CASRRAGEGDTGELFF
DNA: TGTGCCAGCAGGCGAGCGGGAGAAGGGGATACCGGGGAGCTGTTTTTT

size: once
D: -
V: TRBV27
J: TRBJ1-2
CDR3: CASSLSSDSSYGYTF
DNA: TGTGCCAGCAGTTTATCGTCTGACAGTAGCTATGGCTACACCTTC

size: -
D: TRBD2
V: TRBV7-2
J: TRBJ2-3
CDR3: CASSLASLAGYTDTQYF
DNA: TGTGCCAGCAGCTTAGCGAGCCTAGCGGGTTACACAGATACGCAGTATTTT

size: -
D: TRBD2
V: TRBV4-3
J: TRBJ2-7
CDR3: CASSQRLAAASEQYF
DNA: TGCGCCAGCAGCCAGCGACTAGCGGCTGCATCCGAGCAGTACTTC

size: -
D: -
V: TRBV10-3
J: TRBJ2-7
CDR3: CASTPSVSPNEQYF
DNA: TGTGCCAGTACCCCGTCGGTATCCCCTAACGAGCAGTACTTC

size: -
D: -
V: TRBV5-5
J: TRBJ2-3
CDR3: CASSLAGDFSPRDTQYF
DNA: TGTGCCAGCAGCTTGGCCGGGGACTTCTCCCCAAGGGATACGCAGTATTTT